This T cell receptor beta chain derives from a study of tumor-infiltrating lymphocytes in oesophageal squamous cell carcinoma. There are 14 residues in the CDR3. Germline V gene lookup returns CDR1 LNHNV and CDR2 YYDKDF (reference sequence). TCRdb reprocessed the PCR reads with MiXCR, giving one entry per CDR3 protein. Counted here are 9,500 to 15,000 distinct CDR3 sequences, roughly 55% occurring once; the ten biggest clones make up about 34%. Material: esophageal tumor tissue. The receptor comes from a female donor with esophageal squamous cell carcinoma. The chain has TRBV15 and TRBJ2-5, with D perhaps TRBD1 (6 bases). The better agreement between TRBJ2-7 and the DNA end casts doubt on the J call. The CDR3 DNA reads as TGTGCCACCAGCAGCGAGGGGGTAAGCTACGAGCAGTACTTC. Its protein product is CATSSEGVSYEQYF.